This TCR beta chain emerged from a study of CD8 T cells in ankylosing spondylitis. TCRdb called the 5' RACE reads again in MiXCR, with one record for every CDR3 protein. This repertoire shows some 30,000 distinct CDR3 sequences, 12% to 15% found once; its top ten account for roughly 36%. The CDR3 runs 15 residues. The J segment lost 3 bases and the V segment lost 8 bases, leaving 9 bases of the junction unmatched. Germline V gene sequence: CDR1 MDHEN, CDR2 SYDVKM. This clonotype has a handful of counts. Its antigen is currently unknown. Whole-study results and caveats: According to the report, clones linked to the disease were significantly enriched in matched synovial fluid samples taken from ankylosing spondylitis patients.

Sample: blood. This chain connects TRBV28 to TRBJ2-2, with TRBD1 matching 7 bases. The sequence was obtained from a male donor with ankylosing spondylitis or in good health (not recorded which). This CDR3 reads CASHRGTAYTGELFF. In nucleotides, the CDR3 is TGTGCCAGCCATAGGGGGACAGCCTACACCGGGGAGCTGTTTTTT.